These 32 T cell receptor beta chains were all obtained from the same sample, sequenced in a study of OX40 agonist ivuxolimab in advanced cancers. Assay: immunoSEQ multiplex PCR; the TCRdb copy retains only in-frame clones and omits some. The profile shows over 15,000 clones, more than 60% of them singletons. The source was CD4+ or CD8+ T cells sorted from blood, collected in a trial of the OX40 agonist ivuxolimab. All receptors come from an adult with an advanced solid tumor such as melanoma, head and neck, liver or kidney cancer.

This clone was seen a few times. The rearrangement links TRBV30 to TRBJ2-2, with D possibly being TRBD1 (5 bases). Germline-derived CDR1 and CDR2 are GTSNPN and SVGIG (reference sequence). The CDR3 covers 14 residues. V was cut by 2 bases and J by 6 bases, with 13 bases left in between. CDR3 DNA: TGTGCCTGGAGTCTGGACAATCGAGCCGGGGAGCTGTTTTTT. Translating it yields CAWSLDNRAGELFF.

The J gene is TRBJ2-7, the V gene TRBV11-2; D gene ambiguous. With 0 bases removed from V and 3 bases from J, the gap between germline ends came to 6 bases. Germline-derived CDR1 and CDR2 are SGHAT and FQNNGV. The CDR3 extends over 13 amino acids. The CDR3: CASSLDPDYEQYF. In DNA, the CDR3 is TGTGCCAGCAGCTTAGATCCGGACTACGAGCAGTACTTC.

This chain connects TRBV9 to TRBJ2-2; 7 nucleotides agree with TRBD2. Germline V gives CDR1 SGDLS, CDR2 YYNGEE. This CDR3 region has 13 residues. V gave up 4 bases and J gave up 4 bases; unmatched junction bases: 1. CDR3 sequence (DNA): TGTGCCAGCAGCCCGGGGGGCACCGGGGAGCTGTTTTTT. Translating it yields CASSPGGTGELFF.

This clone was counted between two and nine times. The rearrangement uses TRBV5-4 and TRBJ2-7, with 8 bases that match TRBD1. With 2 bases clipped from V and 3 bases from J, the junction kept 4 bases outside the gene matches. The CDR3 length is 14 residues. Per the germline V gene, CDR1 is SGHNT and CDR2 is YYREEE (reference sequence). The CDR3 is CASSFNRGDYEQYF. The CDR3 DNA is TGTGCCAGCAGCTTTAACAGGGGGGACTACGAGCAGTACTTC.

This sequence joins TRBV6-5 and TRBJ2-6, with 7 bases lining up with TRBD1. The CDR3 spans 15 residues. J gave up 0 bases and V 6 bases, and 2 bases lay outside the gene matches. Germline CDR1 reads MNHEY; CDR2 reads SVGAGI. CDR3 protein: CASSDRASGANVLTF. The CDR3 DNA is TGTGCCAGCAGCGACAGGGCCTCTGGGGCCAACGTCCTGACTTTC.

Relative to its sample, this clone is medium-sized (0.01 to 0.1%). The genes are TRBV30 and TRBJ1-2, with D unclear. V lost 5 bases and J 4 bases, leaving 14 bases between the germline ends. Germline CDR1 GTSNPN, CDR2 SVGIG (reference sequence). The CDR3 consists of 13 residues. The CDR3 is CAWDWSGSYGYTF. The CDR3 DNA reads TGTGCCTGGGATTGGTCGGGGAGCTATGGCTACACCTTC.

V usage is TRBV18 and J usage is TRBJ2-1; D possibly corresponds to TRBD2 (5 bases). This CDR3 contains 12 residues. V gave up 5 bases and J gave up 7 bases, with 9 bases separating them. Germline V gene lookup returns CDR1 KGHSH and CDR2 LQKENI. This chain's CDR3 is CASSWTENEQFF. The CDR3 DNA reads TGTGCCAGCTCATGGACTGAAAATGAGCAGTTCTTC.

The rearrangement uses TRBV27 and TRBJ2-7, with TRBD1 identical over 8 bases. The V segment lost 3 bases and the J segment 5 bases; nucleotides outside the gene matches: 3. This CDR3 is built from 13 residues. Germline V gene sequence: CDR1 MNHEY, CDR2 SMNVEV (reference sequence). This CDR3 is CASSFRTGNEQYF. CDR3 bases: TGTGCCAGCAGTTTCAGGACAGGGAACGAGCAGTACTTC.

The gene calls are TRBV5-8 and TRBJ2-7; D might be TRBD1 (5 bases). The germline V gene encodes CDR1 SGHTS and CDR2 YDEGEE. The CDR3 covers 13 residues. Trimming pared 0 bases from V and 1 base from J, leaving 5 bases between. The CDR3 loop reads CASSLGQSYEQYF. CDR3 bases: TGTGCCAGCAGCTTGGGACAGTCCTACGAGCAGTACTTC. The whole variable domain, filled in from reference TRBV5-8 and TRBJ2-7, reads EAGVTQSPTHLIKTRGQQATLRCSPISGHTSVYWYQQALGLGLQFLLWYDEGEERNRGNFPPRFSGRQFPNYSSELNVNALELEDSALYLCASSLGQSYEQYFGPGTRLTVT.

V usage is TRBV29-1 and J usage is TRBJ1-1, with D possibly TRBD1 on 5 matching bases. CDR3 length: 12 residues. Germline CDR1 is SQVTM and CDR2 is ANQGSEA. V was shortened by 7 bases and J by 1 base, with 10 bases between the two germline ends. The CDR3 here is CSGTQGNTEAFF. The CDR3 DNA follows: TGCAGCGGAACCCAGGGGAACACTGAAGCTTTCTTT.

The chain carries TRBV2 and TRBJ2-3, with TRBD2 identical over 11 bases. The CDR3 is 16 amino acids. The junction had 11 bases not matched to a gene; V was cut back by 6 bases and J by 6 bases. Germline lookup yields CDR1 SNHLY and CDR2 FYNNEI. The CDR3 sequence: CASSDLTSGGVDTQYF. CDR3 bases: TGTGCCAGCAGCGATCTTACTAGCGGGGGAGTCGATACGCAGTATTTT.

In this sample, this clone turned up a few times. The rearrangement uses TRBV11-3 and TRBJ2-1; D perhaps matches TRBD1 (6 bases). Germline assignment: CDR1 SGHNT and CDR2 YENEEA. There are 16 residues in the CDR3. The V gene lost 1 base and the J gene lost 4 bases, with 14 bases spanning the gap. CDR3 DNA sequence: TGTGCCAGCAGCTTAGGCGGATGGGGACAATACAATGAGCAGTTCTTC. This gives the protein CASSLGGWGQYNEQFF.

This clone has just one count. V and J are TRBV13 and TRBJ2-7; TRBD1 is a possible D gene (6 bases). The V end was cut by 5 bases, the J end by 6 bases, with 14 bases between. CDR1 is PRHDT, CDR2 FYEKMQ, per germline (reference sequence). This CDR3 region has 13 residues. As DNA, the CDR3 is TGTGCCAGCAGCCCCCAGGGGCGTAGCGAGCAGTACTTC. It codes for CASSPQGRSEQYF.

The chain uses TRBV6-1 and TRBJ2-1; D gene uncertain. V gave up 3 bases and J gave up 6 bases, with 6 bases separating them. The V gene's germline CDR1 is MNHNS and CDR2 SASEGT. This CDR3 has 12 residues. In DNA form, the CDR3 reads TGTGCCAGCAGTGATCCAGTCAATGAGCAGTTCTTC. Translating it yields CASSDPVNEQFF.

The chain recombines TRBV4-2 with TRBJ2-1; D remains unclear. The CDR3 is 15 residues long. The V end lost 1 base, the J end lost 0 bases, and 7 bases lay between the germline ends. From germline, CDR1 is LGHNA and CDR2 YNFKEQ. CDR3 coding DNA: TGTGCCAGCAGCCAAGGAGTAAGCTCCTACAATGAGCAGTTCTTC. This gives the protein CASSQGVSSYNEQFF.

This chain uses TRBV28 with TRBJ2-3, with TRBD2 identical over 8 bases. Germline CDR1 and CDR2: MDHEN and SYDVKM. J gave up 2 bases and V 3 bases, and 7 bases lay outside the gene matches. This CDR3 is 16 amino acids long. CDR3 nucleotide sequence: TGTGCCAGCAGTTTCTCGACTAGCGACCCCACAGATACGCAGTATTTT. Translated: CASSFSTSDPTDTQYF.

CDR3 sequence: CASSVGSASGYEQYF. DNA for the CDR3: TGTGCCAGCAGCGTAGGGAGTGCTAGCGGCTACGAGCAGTACTTC. The V call is TRBV21-1, the J call TRBJ2-7; the D call TRBD2 from the table was never checked on the DNA. TRBV21-1 is deemed a pseudogene. The CDR3 is 15 residues long.

J is TRBJ1-1 and V is TRBV27; the match to TRBD1 covers 8 bases. J lost 1 base, V lost 6 bases, and 4 bases had no gene match. Per the germline V gene, CDR1 is MNHEY and CDR2 is SMNVEV (reference sequence). The CDR3 extends over 14 amino acids. The CDR3 sequence is CASSYQGANTEAFF. CDR3 nucleotide sequence: TGTGCCAGCAGCTATCAGGGGGCGAACACTGAAGCTTTCTTT.

The J gene is TRBJ2-7, the V gene TRBV27; 12 bases fit TRBD1. This CDR3 comprises 14 residues. V was clipped by 5 bases and J by 6 bases; unmatched bases: 5. Germline V lookup: CDR1 MNHEY, CDR2 SMNVEV (reference sequence). The CDR3 spells CASSAGTGGTEQYF. CDR3 nucleotide sequence: TGTGCCAGCAGTGCCGGGACAGGGGGCACCGAGCAGTACTTC.

V is TRBV13 and J is TRBJ2-1, with no clear D. V was shortened by 0 bases and J by 4 bases, with 10 bases between the two germline ends. The germline V gene has CDR1 PRHDT and CDR2 FYEKMQ (reference sequence). CDR3 length: 15 residues. The CDR3 loop is CASSLGRIPYNEQFF. The CDR3 region has the DNA TGTGCCAGCAGCTTAGGGCGGATACCTTACAATGAGCAGTTCTTC.

This clone was counted once. The rearrangement joins TRBV7-9 to TRBJ2-5, with D uncertain. The CDR3 is 14 amino acids. V dropped 3 bases and J dropped 1 base, with 9 bases sitting between them. Germline V gene data show CDR1 as SEHNR and CDR2 as FQNEAQ (reference sequence). The CDR3 nucleotides are TGTGCCAGCAGCTTGGGGATAGGCCAAGAGACCCAGTACTTC. Translating gives CASSLGIGQETQYF.

The chain combines TRBV6-5 with TRBJ1-1; a possible D gene is TRBD1 (6 bases). Trimming cost V 2 bases and J 8 bases, with 6 bases left between them. Germline values: CDR1 MNHEY, CDR2 SVGAGI. The CDR3 totals 11 residues. The CDR3 sequence: CASSYDREAFF. The CDR3 DNA follows: TGTGCCAGCAGTTACGACAGGGAAGCTTTCTTT.

The chain combines TRBV4-1 with TRBJ2-7, with D hard to call. Germline assignment: CDR1 MGHRA and CDR2 YSYEKL. V lost 1 base to trimming and J lost 0 bases, with 10 bases between them. The CDR3 totals 15 residues. CDR3 sequence (DNA): TGCGCCAGCAGCCAAGGAATGGCTAGCTCCTACGAGCAGTACTTC. This sequence encodes CASSQGMASSYEQYF.

This clone occurred once. The V call is TRBV7-2, the J call TRBJ1-5, with 7 nucleotides matching TRBD1. The CDR3 totals 15 residues. In germline, CDR1 is SGHTA, CDR2 FQGNSA. The junction had 4 bases not matched to a gene; V was cut back by 5 bases and J by 0 bases. This chain's CDR3 is CASSAGQASNQPQHF. The CDR3 DNA reads TGTGCCAGCAGCGCAGGACAGGCTAGCAATCAGCCCCAGCATTTT.

J is TRBJ2-5 and V is TRBV11-3, with 8 bases identical to TRBD2. The J call is in doubt because the DNA end fits TRBJ2-7 better. The CDR3 spans 14 residues. Germline CDR1 and CDR2: SGHNT and YENEEA. The CDR3, as DNA: TGTGCCAGCAGCTTAAAGCGGGAGACTTACGAGCAGTACTTC. Protein: CASSLKRETYEQYF.

J is TRBJ2-7 and V is TRBV4-3, with 9 nucleotides matching TRBD1. The germline V gene encodes CDR1 LGHNA and CDR2 YSLEER. Losses at the gene ends were 0 bases for V and 3 bases for J; bases not matched to a gene: 9. The CDR3 spans 17 residues. The CDR3 protein is CASSQDRSPTGGYEQYF. CDR3 DNA sequence: TGCGCCAGCAGCCAAGATAGGTCACCGACAGGGGGCTACGAGCAGTACTTC.

The V call is TRBV5-5, the J call TRBJ2-1, with 9 positions matching TRBD1. This CDR3 is 16 amino acids long. Germline V gene data show CDR1 as SGHKS and CDR2 as YYEKEE (reference sequence). Trimming took 0 bases from V and 8 from J; bases not matched to a gene: 9. The CDR3 loop reads CASSLGIGTGTDEQFF. CDR3 nucleotides: TGTGCCAGCAGCTTGGGTATCGGGACAGGGACCGATGAGCAGTTCTTC.

The J gene is TRBJ2-6, the V gene TRBV19; no reliable D call. In germline, CDR1 is LNHDA, CDR2 SQIVND (reference sequence). V was trimmed by 6 bases and J by 0 bases, leaving 9 bases between them. There are 15 residues in the CDR3. The DNA of the CDR3 is TGTGCCAGTAGCACCCACAGCTCTGGGGCCAACGTCCTGACTTTC. It specifies CASSTHSSGANVLTF.

This chain connects TRBV7-9 to TRBJ1-1, with D possibly TRBD1 on 5 matching bases. The CDR3 spans 12 residues. The V gene's germline CDR1 is SEHNR and CDR2 FQNEAQ (reference sequence). V was clipped by 7 bases and J by 7 bases, with 13 bases between them. This chain's CDR3 is CASTITGLEAFF. The CDR3, as DNA: TGTGCCAGCACCATTACAGGACTTGAAGCTTTCTTT.

This clone was picked up a small number of times. The chain uses TRBV4-1 and TRBJ2-7; TRBD1 is a possible D gene (7 bases). V lost 2 bases and J lost 3, with 20 bases in between. This CDR3 contains 17 residues. Germline V gene sequence: CDR1 MGHRA, CDR2 YSYEKL. The CDR3 coding sequence is TGCGCCAGCAGCCAAACTCCTGGGGGGACAGTCGTCTACGAGCAGTACTTC. It specifies CASSQTPGGTVVYEQYF.

The gene calls are TRBV5-6 and TRBJ1-1; a weak D match, TRBD1 (6 bases). Germline CDR1 is SGHDT and CDR2 is YYEEEE. The V end lost 0 bases, the J end lost 2 bases, and 17 bases lay between the germline ends. CDR3 length: 17 residues. Here the CDR3 reads CASSLGGGASFNTEAFF. CDR3 DNA sequence: TGTGCCAGCAGCTTGGGAGGGGGGGCGTCTTTTAACACTGAAGCTTTCTTT.

The V gene is TRBV27, the J gene TRBJ2-7; D might be TRBD1 (6 bases). The CDR3 length is 12 residues. V was pared by 4 bases and J by 7 bases, with 11 bases between. The germline gives CDR1 MNHEY, CDR2 SMNVEV (reference sequence). CDR3 in amino acids: CASSYLQGEQYF. CDR3 DNA: TGTGCCAGCAGTTATCTACAGGGAGAGCAGTACTTC.